Shown below are 22 T cell receptor beta chains from a single sample sequenced in a study of cytotoxic CD8 clonotypes in ibrutinib-treated CLL. Here immunoSEQ multiplex PCR was the method, and the copy in TCRdb shows in-frame clones only, minus some. The table lists around 310,000 clones, almost 80% of them singletons. This specimen consisted of PBMCs, obtained before ibrutinib treatment. These receptors were obtained from a human donor with chronic lymphocytic leukemia.

The J gene is TRBJ1-2, the V gene TRBV7-2, with D hard to call. With 4 bases removed from V and 13 bases from J, the gap between germline ends came to 19 bases. CDR1 and CDR2 from the germline V gene are SGHTA and FQGNSA. The CDR3 contains 13 residues. The CDR3 DNA is TGTGCCAGCAGCTCCACTCCATTAGCGGCGGGCACCTTC. Amino acid sequence: CASSSTPLAAGTF.

The chain recombines TRBV28 with TRBJ2-5; perhaps TRBD2 as D (5 bases). This CDR3 region has 16 residues. Germline V gene lookup returns CDR1 MDHEN and CDR2 SYDVKM. V shed 5 bases and J shed 1 base, with 17 bases lying between them. The CDR3 coding sequence is TGTGCCAGCAGTCGAAACCCGGTGGGGAGCCAAGAGACCCAGTACTTC. The encoded protein is CASSRNPVGSQETQYF.

The V and J genes are TRBV6-5 and TRBJ1-3; D uncertain. The CDR3 runs 16 residues. Trimming left V 0 bases short and J 3 bases short, with 12 bases between. CDR1 and CDR2 (germline): MNHEY, SVGAGI. For the CDR3, the DNA is TGTGCCAGCAGTTACTCGAAGGGAGTAGGTGGAAACACCATATATTTT. Translating gives CASSYSKGVGGNTIYF.

This clone was picked up a small number of times. The chain carries TRBV6-1 and TRBJ1-4; a weak D match, TRBD1 (5 bases). This CDR3 is 16 amino acids long. Germline-derived CDR1 and CDR2 are MNHNS and SASEGT. V was clipped by 4 bases and J by 0 bases, with 12 bases between them. The CDR3 sequence is CASSGRSGPTNEKLFF. The CDR3 DNA reads TGTGCCAGCAGTGGCCGCTCGGGGCCAACTAATGAAAAACTGTTTTTT.

The V call is TRBV7-2, the J call TRBJ2-7, with a possible D match to TRBD1 (5 bases). Trimming cost V 5 bases and J 2 bases, with 16 bases left between them. Germline V gives CDR1 SGHTA, CDR2 FQGNSA. The CDR3 loop spans 15 amino acids. The CDR3 coding sequence is TGTGCCAGCAGCCCAACGGCCGGACAAGCCTACGAGCAGTACTTC. This translates into CASSPTAGQAYEQYF.

The chain combines TRBV4-1 with TRBJ2-7, with D unresolved. Germline V gene lookup returns CDR1 MGHRA and CDR2 YSYEKL. The V end was cut by 1 base, the J end by 1 base, with 5 bases between. The CDR3 consists of 13 residues. The CDR3 DNA is TGCGCCAGCAGCCAAGTTGCGTCCTACGAGCAGTACTTC. It is translated as CASSQVASYEQYF.

As regards this clone: Other DNA sequences of this sample code for an identical CDR3. This chain uses TRBV5-1 with TRBJ2-5; maybe TRBD1 (6 bases). In germline, CDR1 is SGHRS, CDR2 YFSETQ. V was clipped by 1 base and J by 2 bases, with 6 bases between them. The CDR3 runs 13 residues. The CDR3 bases are TGCGCCAGCAGCTTGCAGGGGCAAGAGACCCAGTACTTC. Translated: CASSLQGQETQYF.

J is TRBJ2-7 and V is TRBV15; 7 nucleotides align to TRBD1. The ends lost 2 bases at V and 1 base at J; junction bases unmatched: 8. From germline, CDR1 is LNHNV and CDR2 YYDKDF (reference sequence). CDR3 size: 16 residues. The DNA for the CDR3 is TGTGCCACCAGCAGACTTTGGACAGGAACATCCTACGAGCAGTACTTC. This gives the protein CATSRLWTGTSYEQYF.

The V call is TRBV11-3, the J call TRBJ1-1; D gene ambiguous. CDR1 is SGHNT, CDR2 YENEEA, per germline. Trimming stripped 2 bases from V and 6 bases from J, with 7 bases between. The CDR3 spans 12 residues. CDR3: CASSLYKPEAFF. DNA of the CDR3: TGTGCCAGCAGCTTATACAAACCTGAAGCTTTCTTT.

J is TRBJ2-7 and V is TRBV5-1; D tentatively reads TRBD1 or TRBD2 (5 bases each). Germline-derived CDR1 and CDR2 are SGHRS and YFSETQ. Trimming took off 4 bases at V and 5 bases at J, with 16 bases between the two ends. This CDR3 has 14 amino acids. The CDR3 sequence is CASSPGALRDEQYF. CDR3 nucleotide sequence: TGCGCCAGCAGCCCCGGGGCCCTGAGAGACGAGCAGTACTTC.

The chain carries TRBV29-1 and TRBJ2-7; a possible D gene is TRBD2 (6 bases). V lost 7 bases to trimming and J lost 2 bases, with 18 bases between them. CDR1 is SQVTM, CDR2 ANQGSEA, per germline. The CDR3 is 14 residues long. The CDR3 DNA reads as TGCAGCGCCATTTCGAGGCTAGCGACCTACGAGCAGTACTTC. Translation gives CSAISRLATYEQYF.

The genes are TRBV14 and TRBJ2-1; tentative D call: TRBD1 (6 bases). Trimming shortened V by 3 bases and J by 10 bases, and 13 bases separated the two germline ends. The CDR3 spans 13 residues. CDR1 SGHDN and CDR2 FVKESK come from the germline V gene. CDR3 nucleotides: TGTGCCAGCAGCCACGGTGGGGGCCCGGAGCAGTTCTTC. It is translated as CASSHGGGPEQFF.

V usage is TRBV19 and J usage is TRBJ1-1; D not resolved. This CDR3 is built from 11 residues. Trimming stripped 7 bases from V and 6 bases from J, with 9 bases between. Germline V gene lookup returns CDR1 LNHDA and CDR2 SQIVND (reference sequence). The DNA of the CDR3 is TGTGCCAGTAAGATTGACGCTGAAGCTTTCTTT. Its protein product is CASKIDAEAFF. Drawing the rest from reference TRBV19 and TRBJ1-1, the complete variable domain is DGGITQSPKYLFRKEGQNVTLSCEQNLNHDAMYWYRQDPGQGLRLIYYSQIVNDFQKGDIAEGYSVSREKKESFPLTVTSAQKNPTAFYLCASKIDAEAFFGQGTRLTVV.

The CDR3 sequence: CASSPRGNANTGELFF. For the CDR3, the DNA is TGTGCCAGCTCACCACGGGGAAACGCGAACACCGGGGAGCTGTTTTTT. The chain links TRBV18 to TRBJ2-2, with D hard to call. The germline V and J ends were trimmed by 1 base and 0 bases, with 9 bases remaining between them. The CDR3 totals 16 residues. Looked up from germline, CDR1 is KGHSH and CDR2 is LQKENI.

The V and J genes are TRBV29-1 and TRBJ1-4; the match to TRBD1 covers 8 bases. CDR3 size: 17 residues. CDR1 and CDR2 from the germline V gene are SQVTM and ANQGSEA. The V gene end was trimmed by 7 bases and the J gene end by 0 bases; junction bases not matched to a gene: 13. The chain's CDR3 is CSAKGQGKLSTNEKLFF. The DNA of the CDR3 is TGCAGCGCTAAAGGACAGGGAAAGCTGTCAACTAATGAAAAACTGTTTTTT. Full variable domain (missing parts from reference TRBV29-1 and TRBJ1-4): SAVISQKPSRDICQRGTSLTIQCQVDSQVTMMFWYRQQPGQSLTLIATANQGSEATYESGFVIDKFPISRPNLTFSTLTVSNMSPEDSSIYLCSAKGQGKLSTNEKLFFGSGTQLSVL.

The chain uses TRBV9 and TRBJ2-1; 11 bases align to TRBD2. The V segment lost 4 bases and the J segment 8 bases; nucleotides outside the gene matches: 14. Germline-derived CDR1 and CDR2 are SGDLS and YYNGEE. This CDR3 has 17 amino acids. The CDR3 sequence: CASSPRAKLAGVHEQFF. The CDR3 nucleotides are TGTGCCAGCAGCCCGCGCGCCAAACTAGCGGGAGTCCATGAGCAGTTCTTC.

The V call is TRBV10-1, the J call TRBJ2-3; unclear D gene. The CDR3 has 13 residues. Germline V gene lookup returns CDR1 WNHNN and CDR2 SYGVQD (reference sequence). The V end lost 7 bases, the J end lost 8 bases, and 16 bases lay between the germline ends. CDR3 nucleotides: TGCGCCAGCAACCTTCTGACGGGTAGTACGCAGTATTTT. Translation: CASNLLTGSTQYF.

The rearrangement uses TRBV15 and TRBJ2-5; no firm D call. Trimming cost V 11 bases and J 5 bases, with 6 bases left between them. The CDR3 sequence is 9 residues long. Germline values: CDR1 LNHNV, CDR2 YYDKDF (reference sequence). The CDR3 coding sequence is TGTGCCGTCGGCGAGACCCAGTACTTC. It yields the protein CAVGETQYF.

The genes are TRBV2 and TRBJ2-7; TRBD1 is a possible D gene (5 bases). From germline, CDR1 is SNHLY and CDR2 FYNNEI. The ends were cut back, 6 bases at V and 0 bases at J, with 6 bases in the middle. The CDR3 has 12 residues. CDR3 sequence (DNA): TGTGCCAGCAGGGACAACTCCTACGAGCAGTACTTC. Protein: CASRDNSYEQYF.

The chain combines TRBV5-1 with TRBJ2-5; 8 nucleotides line up with TRBD1. CDR1 and CDR2 (germline): SGHRS, YFSETQ. Germline trimming cut 0 bases from V and 5 bases from J; bases unmatched to any gene: 6. This CDR3 contains 15 residues. CDR3 sequence reads: CASSLEPGGRETQYF. CDR3 DNA sequence: TGCGCCAGCAGCTTGGAGCCAGGGGGCAGGGAGACCCAGTACTTC.

In its sample, this clone was seen a few times. The chain combines TRBV4-3 with TRBJ2-3; 7 nucleotides agree with TRBD2. V gave up 1 base and J gave up 6 bases; unmatched junction bases: 13. CDR3 length: 17 residues. Per the germline V gene, CDR1 is LGHNA and CDR2 is YSLEER. Written as DNA, the CDR3 is TGCGCCAGCAGCCAAGGTGGGGCGGGAGATGCATCCGATACGCAGTATTTT. As protein: CASSQGGAGDASDTQYF.

This clone has only a few counts. The V and J genes are TRBV30 and TRBJ2-2; perhaps TRBD2 as D (6 bases). Trimming left V 3 bases short and J 1 base short, with 18 bases between. The germline V gene has CDR1 GTSNPN and CDR2 SVGIG (reference sequence). The CDR3 extends over 17 amino acids. For the CDR3, the DNA is TGTGCCTGGAGCCTGACTAGACCTTCTGTGAACACCGGGGAGCTGTTTTTT. Its translation is CAWSLTRPSVNTGELFF.